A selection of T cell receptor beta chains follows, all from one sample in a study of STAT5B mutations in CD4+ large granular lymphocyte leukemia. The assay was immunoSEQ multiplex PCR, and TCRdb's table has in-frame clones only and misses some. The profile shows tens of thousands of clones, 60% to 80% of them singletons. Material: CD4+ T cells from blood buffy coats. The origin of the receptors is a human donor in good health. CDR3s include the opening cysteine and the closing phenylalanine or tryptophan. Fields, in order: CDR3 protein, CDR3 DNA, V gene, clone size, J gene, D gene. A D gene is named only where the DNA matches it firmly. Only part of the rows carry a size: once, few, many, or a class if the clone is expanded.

CDR3 protein: CASSPNRGGNTGELFF
CDR3 DNA: TGTGCCAGCAGCCCGAATAGGGGGGGGAACACCGGGGAGCTGTTTTTT
V gene: TRBV7-3
clone size: NA
J gene: TRBJ2-2
D gene: NA

CDR3 protein: CALGGREETQYF
CDR3 DNA: TGTGCCCTAGGAGGCAGGGAGGAGACCCAGTACTTC
V gene: TRBV5-3
clone size: NA
J gene: TRBJ2-5
D gene: NA

CDR3 protein: CASRPADKRDEKLFF
CDR3 DNA: TGTGCCAGCAGGCCTGCGGACAAGAGGGATGAAAAACTGTTTTTT
V gene: TRBV25-1
clone size: once
J gene: TRBJ1-4
D gene: NA

CDR3 protein: CASSLLSSDEQFF
CDR3 DNA: TGTGCCAGCAGCTTACTCAGTAGCGATGAGCAGTTCTTC
V gene: TRBV7-9
clone size: NA
J gene: TRBJ2-1
D gene: NA

CDR3 protein: CASGYRDSEKLFF
CDR3 DNA: TGTGCCAGTGGGTACCGGGACAGTGAAAAACTGTTTTTT
V gene: TRBV5-6
clone size: NA
J gene: TRBJ1-4
D gene: TRBD1

CDR3 protein: CASSILETGWTGELFF
CDR3 DNA: TGTGCCAGTAGTATACTTGAGACAGGGTGGACCGGGGAGCTGTTTTTT
V gene: TRBV19
clone size: NA
J gene: TRBJ2-2
D gene: TRBD1

CDR3 protein: CASSEIDGFYGYTF
CDR3 DNA: TGTGCCAGCAGTGAAATTGACGGCTTCTATGGCTACACCTTC
V gene: TRBV2
clone size: NA
J gene: TRBJ1-2
D gene: NA

CDR3 protein: CASSWTVQETQYF
CDR3 DNA: TGTGCCAGCAGTTGGACGGTCCAAGAGACCCAGTACTTC
V gene: TRBV6-1
clone size: NA
J gene: TRBJ2-5
D gene: NA

CDR3 protein: CASSRPGGQGDGYTF
CDR3 DNA: TGTGCCAGCAGTCGCCCCGGCGGGCAGGGCGATGGCTACACCTTC
V gene: TRBV7-2
clone size: NA
J gene: TRBJ1-2
D gene: NA

CDR3 protein: CASSLVPGFGKTQYF
CDR3 DNA: TGTGCCAGCAGCTTGGTCCCAGGGTTCGGAAAGACCCAGTACTTC
V gene: TRBV5-8
clone size: NA
J gene: TRBJ2-5
D gene: NA

CDR3 protein: CASSLGRHNEQFF
CDR3 DNA: TGTGCCAGCAGCTTAGGACGGCACAATGAGCAGTTCTTC
V gene: TRBV7-9
clone size: NA
J gene: TRBJ2-1
D gene: NA

CDR3 protein: CASSPHTGRNTEAFF
CDR3 DNA: TGTGCCAGCAGTCCCCATACAGGGAGGAACACTGAAGCTTTCTTT
V gene: TRBV7-2
clone size: few
J gene: TRBJ1-1
D gene: NA

CDR3 protein: CASSPFQVKGEYQETQYF
CDR3 DNA: TGTGCCAGCTCACCGTTTCAGGTCAAGGGAGAGTACCAAGAGACCCAGTACTTC
V gene: TRBV18
clone size: NA
J gene: TRBJ2-5
D gene: NA

CDR3 protein: CASRGRGVGNQPQHF
CDR3 DNA: TGTGCCAGTAGAGGGAGGGGAGTGGGCAATCAGCCCCAGCATTTT
V gene: TRBV19
clone size: few
J gene: TRBJ1-5
D gene: NA

CDR3 protein: CASSITPDGNQPQHF
CDR3 DNA: TGTGCCAGTAGTATAACTCCTGACGGCAATCAGCCCCAGCATTTT
V gene: TRBV19
clone size: NA
J gene: TRBJ1-5
D gene: NA

CDR3 protein: CASSRTSADTQYF
CDR3 DNA: TGTGCCAGCTCACGCACTAGTGCAGATACGCAGTATTTT
V gene: TRBV18
clone size: NA
J gene: TRBJ2-3
D gene: NA

CDR3 protein: CASSVGAVIDHSGANVLTF
CDR3 DNA: TGTGCCAGCAGCGTAGGTGCGGTGATCGACCACTCTGGGGCCAACGTCCTGACTTTC
V gene: TRBV9
clone size: NA
J gene: TRBJ2-6
D gene: NA

CDR3 protein: CASSWSEATNEKLFF
CDR3 DNA: TGTGCCAGTAGTTGGTCCGAAGCAACTAATGAAAAACTGTTTTTT
V gene: TRBV19
clone size: NA
J gene: TRBJ1-4
D gene: NA

CDR3 protein: CASSLAGGRGYNEQFF
CDR3 DNA: TGCGCCAGCAGCTTGGCCGGTGGGCGGGGGTACAATGAGCAGTTCTTC
V gene: TRBV5-1
clone size: NA
J gene: TRBJ2-1
D gene: TRBD2

CDR3 protein: CSVSAPDMWIQYF
CDR3 DNA: TGCAGCGTTTCCGCCCCTGATATGTGGATTCAGTACTTC
V gene: TRBV29-1
clone size: NA
J gene: TRBJ2-4
D gene: NA

CDR3 protein: CASSPVYSIQGYEQYF
CDR3 DNA: TGTGCCAGCTCACCAGTTTACAGCATCCAGGGGTACGAGCAGTACTTC
V gene: TRBV18
clone size: NA
J gene: TRBJ2-7
D gene: NA

CDR3 protein: CASPCPRREYYEQYF
CDR3 DNA: TGTGCCTCACCTTGCCCCCGGCGGGAGTACTACGAGCAGTACTTC
V gene: TRBV27
clone size: NA
J gene: TRBJ2-7
D gene: TRBD2

CDR3 protein: CASSPTGDEQYF
CDR3 DNA: TGCGCCAGCAGCCCGACAGGGGACGAGCAGTACTTC
V gene: TRBV5-1
clone size: NA
J gene: TRBJ2-7
D gene: TRBD1

CDR3 protein: CASSIFGGDTEAFF
CDR3 DNA: TGTGCCAGCAGCATATTCGGGGGGGACACTGAAGCTTTCTTT
V gene: TRBV7-9
clone size: few
J gene: TRBJ1-1
D gene: NA

CDR3 protein: CASMVGDEQFF
CDR3 DNA: TGTGCCAGTATGGTGGGAGATGAGCAGTTCTTC
V gene: TRBV19
clone size: NA
J gene: TRBJ2-1
D gene: NA

CDR3 protein: CASSEDRGNTPSTDTQYF
CDR3 DNA: TGCGCCAGCAGTGAAGACAGGGGGAACACCCCTAGCACAGATACGCAGTATTTT
V gene: TRBV10-1
clone size: NA
J gene: TRBJ2-3
D gene: TRBD1

CDR3 protein: CASSLVGTSLAKNIQYF
CDR3 DNA: TGTGCCAGCAGCTTAGTGGGGACTAGCCTAGCCAAAAACATTCAGTACTTC
V gene: TRBV7-9
clone size: NA
J gene: TRBJ2-4
D gene: TRBD2

CDR3 protein: CASSLALGTEAFF
CDR3 DNA: TGTGCCAGCAGCCTTGCGCTCGGGACTGAAGCTTTCTTT
V gene: TRBV7-2
clone size: NA
J gene: TRBJ1-1
D gene: NA

CDR3 protein: CASSLATGGNSYEQYF
CDR3 DNA: TGCGCCAGCAGCTTGGCCACAGGGGGCAACTCCTACGAGCAGTACTTC
V gene: TRBV5-1
clone size: NA
J gene: TRBJ2-7
D gene: TRBD1

CDR3 protein: CATLPRPAGGPSGANVLTF
CDR3 DNA: TGTGCCACCCTACCGAGACCAGCGGGAGGGCCCTCTGGGGCCAACGTCCTGACTTTC
V gene: TRBV19
clone size: NA
J gene: TRBJ2-6
D gene: TRBD2

CDR3 protein: CASSRRGVFDQPQHF
CDR3 DNA: TGTGCCAGCAGCCGGAGAGGGGTTTTCGATCAGCCCCAGCATTTT
V gene: TRBV7-8
clone size: large
J gene: TRBJ1-5
D gene: NA

CDR3 protein: CASSSSTGENTEAFF
CDR3 DNA: TGTGCCAGCAGCTCCTCGACAGGGGAGAACACTGAAGCTTTCTTT
V gene: TRBV5-4
clone size: NA
J gene: TRBJ1-1
D gene: TRBD1

CDR3 protein: CASSPGGYGYTF
CDR3 DNA: TGTGCCAGCTCACCAGGGGGGTATGGCTACACCTTC
V gene: TRBV18
clone size: few
J gene: TRBJ1-2
D gene: NA

CDR3 protein: CASSPSGTFSYEQYF
CDR3 DNA: TGTGCCAGCAGCCCCAGCGGGACGTTTTCCTACGAGCAGTACTTC
V gene: TRBV7-2
clone size: few
J gene: TRBJ2-7
D gene: TRBD2

CDR3 protein: CAIQQAANSPLHF
CDR3 DNA: TGTGCCATTCAACAGGCGGCTAATTCACCCCTCCACTTT
V gene: TRBV7-6
clone size: NA
J gene: TRBJ1-6
D gene: NA

CDR3 protein: CASSKSDRGGTDTQYF
CDR3 DNA: TGTGCCAGCAGCAAGTCGGACAGGGGTGGAACAGATACGCAGTATTTT
V gene: TRBV7-3
clone size: once
J gene: TRBJ2-3
D gene: TRBD1

CDR3 protein: CASSPLGGLDEKLFF
CDR3 DNA: TGTGCCAGCAGCCCCCTCGGGGGGCTTGATGAAAAACTGTTTTTT
V gene: TRBV7-9
clone size: NA
J gene: TRBJ1-4
D gene: NA

CDR3 protein: CASSRPGQGYYGYTF
CDR3 DNA: TGTGCCAGCAGTCGCCCGGGACAGGGGTACTATGGCTACACCTTC
V gene: TRBV28
clone size: few
J gene: TRBJ1-2
D gene: TRBD1

CDR3 protein: CASRETGLNEKLFF
CDR3 DNA: TGTGCCAGCAGGGAGACAGGCCTTAATGAAAAACTGTTTTTT
V gene: TRBV6-1
clone size: NA
J gene: TRBJ1-4
D gene: NA

CDR3 protein: CASSWVASGTYEQYF
CDR3 DNA: TGCGCCAGCAGCTGGGTAGCTAGCGGGACCTACGAGCAGTACTTC
V gene: TRBV5-1
clone size: NA
J gene: TRBJ2-7
D gene: TRBD2

CDR3 protein: CASSVELYNEQFF
CDR3 DNA: TGTGCCAGCAGCGTAGAACTATACAATGAGCAGTTCTTC
V gene: TRBV9
clone size: NA
J gene: TRBJ2-1
D gene: NA

CDR3 protein: CASSQGWGWTDTQYF
CDR3 DNA: TGCGCCAGCAGCCAAGGTTGGGGGTGGACAGATACGCAGTATTTT
V gene: TRBV4-3
clone size: NA
J gene: TRBJ2-3
D gene: NA

CDR3 protein: CASSFLTFSGRENTGELFF
CDR3 DNA: TGTGCCAGCAGTTTCTTAACTTTTAGCGGGAGGGAGAACACCGGGGAGCTGTTTTTT
V gene: TRBV28
clone size: NA
J gene: TRBJ2-2
D gene: TRBD2

CDR3 protein: CASSTLSGTGYYNEQFF
CDR3 DNA: TGTGCCAGTAGTACCCTATCCGGGACAGGGTACTACAATGAGCAGTTCTTC
V gene: TRBV19
clone size: NA
J gene: TRBJ2-1
D gene: TRBD1

CDR3 protein: CASSYGMGPGNTIYF
CDR3 DNA: TGTGCCAGCAGCTACGGGATGGGACCTGGAAACACCATATATTTT
V gene: TRBV5-6
clone size: NA
J gene: TRBJ1-3
D gene: NA

CDR3 protein: CASSPGTGGNSGANVLTF
CDR3 DNA: TGTGCCAGCTCACCAGGGACAGGGGGGAACTCTGGGGCCAACGTCCTGACTTTC
V gene: TRBV18
clone size: NA
J gene: TRBJ2-6
D gene: TRBD1

CDR3 protein: CASRGGDTRAETQYF
CDR3 DNA: TGTGCCAGCAGAGGTGGGGACACACGGGCGGAGACCCAGTACTTC
V gene: TRBV7-2
clone size: NA
J gene: TRBJ2-5
D gene: NA

CDR3 protein: CASRRQEVSTGELFF
CDR3 DNA: TGTGCCAGCAGGCGACAGGAGGTCTCCACCGGGGAGCTGTTTTTT
V gene: TRBV5-8
clone size: NA
J gene: TRBJ2-2
D gene: NA

CDR3 protein: CASSRRQAVLGGYTF
CDR3 DNA: TGTGCTAGCAGCCGCCGACAGGCCGTTTTGGGGGGCTACACCTTC
V gene: TRBV13
clone size: once
J gene: TRBJ1-2
D gene: NA

CDR3 protein: CASSIKTSGARIAKNIQYF
CDR3 DNA: TGTGCCAGTAGTATTAAAACTAGCGGGGCGAGAATAGCCAAAAACATTCAGTACTTC
V gene: TRBV19
clone size: NA
J gene: TRBJ2-4
D gene: TRBD2

CDR3 protein: CAWKDYNEQFF
CDR3 DNA: TGTGCCTGGAAGGACTACAATGAGCAGTTCTTC
V gene: TRBV30
clone size: few
J gene: TRBJ2-1
D gene: NA

CDR3 protein: CASGREVDTEAFF
CDR3 DNA: TGTGCCAGCGGCAGGGAGGTGGACACTGAAGCTTTCTTT
V gene: TRBV6-5
clone size: NA
J gene: TRBJ1-1
D gene: NA

CDR3 protein: CASSATYSNQPQHF
CDR3 DNA: TGTGCCAGTAGCGCTACTTATAGCAATCAGCCCCAGCATTTT
V gene: TRBV19
clone size: few
J gene: TRBJ1-5
D gene: NA

CDR3 protein: CASSSRTGGNEQFF
CDR3 DNA: TGTGCCAGCAGCTCCCGAACGGGCGGCAATGAGCAGTTCTTC
V gene: TRBV7-2
clone size: NA
J gene: TRBJ2-1
D gene: NA

CDR3 protein: CASTFRGLGYTF
CDR3 DNA: TGTGCCAGCACATTCCGGGGGTTGGGCTACACCTTC
V gene: TRBV6-6
clone size: few
J gene: TRBJ1-2
D gene: NA